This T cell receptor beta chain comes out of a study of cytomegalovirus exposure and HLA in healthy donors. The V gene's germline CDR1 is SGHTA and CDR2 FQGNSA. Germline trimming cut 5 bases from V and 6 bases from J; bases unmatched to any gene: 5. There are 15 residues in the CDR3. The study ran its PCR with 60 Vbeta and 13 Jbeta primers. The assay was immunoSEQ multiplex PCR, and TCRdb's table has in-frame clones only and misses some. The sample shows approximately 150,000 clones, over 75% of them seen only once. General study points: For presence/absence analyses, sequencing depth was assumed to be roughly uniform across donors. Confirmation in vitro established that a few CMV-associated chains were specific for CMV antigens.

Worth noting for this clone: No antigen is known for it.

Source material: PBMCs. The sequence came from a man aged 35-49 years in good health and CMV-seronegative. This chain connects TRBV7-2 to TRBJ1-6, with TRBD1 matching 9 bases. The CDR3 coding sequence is TGTGCCAGCAGCGAACAGGGGGCGGTTAATTCACCCCTCCACTTT. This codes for CASSEQGAVNSPLHF. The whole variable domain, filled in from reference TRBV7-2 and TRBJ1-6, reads GAGVSQSPSNKVTEKGKDVELRCDPISGHTALYWYRQSLGQGLEFLIYFQGNSAPDKSGLPSDRFSAERTGGSVSTLTIQRTQQEDSAVYLCASSEQGAVNSPLHFGNGTRLTVT.